Presented here are 4 T cell receptor beta chains from one specimen sequenced in a study of OX40 agonist ivuxolimab in advanced cancers. Some clones are missing from TCRdb's copy, which holds only in-frame ones; the method was immunoSEQ multiplex PCR. The profile shows fewer than 80,000 clones, 77% of them singletons. The input for sequencing was CD4+ or CD8+ T cells sorted from blood, taken in a trial of the OX40 agonist ivuxolimab. All receptors derive from an adult with an advanced solid tumor such as melanoma, head and neck, liver or kidney cancer.

The chain has TRBV27 and TRBJ1-4; 8 bases line up with TRBD1. With 2 bases clipped from V and 5 bases from J, the junction kept 10 bases outside the gene matches. Germline V gives CDR1 MNHEY, CDR2 SMNVEV (reference sequence). CDR3 length: 17 residues. The CDR3 protein is CASSLLGQGRSNEKLFF. The CDR3 DNA reads as TGTGCCAGCAGTTTACTTGGACAGGGACGGTCCAATGAAAAACTGTTTTTT.

The V call is TRBV19, the J call TRBJ1-4; D gene uncertain. From germline, CDR1 is LNHDA and CDR2 SQIVND (reference sequence). The CDR3 sequence is 15 residues long. The V end was cut by 9 bases, the J end by 6 bases, with 20 bases between. Here the CDR3 reads CASKKLSVSDEKLFF. CDR3 bases: TGTGCCAGCAAAAAACTATCGGTTAGCGATGAAAAACTGTTTTTT.

This chain uses TRBV19 with TRBJ2-2; D may match TRBD1 or TRBD2 (5 bases each). Looked up from germline, CDR1 is LNHDA and CDR2 is SQIVND (reference sequence). Trimming cost V 5 bases and J 0 bases, with 16 bases left between them. CDR3 length: 17 amino acids. The DNA for the CDR3 is TGTGCCAGTAGTTCGGGACGGAAGAATGCGAACACCGGGGAGCTGTTTTTT. It encodes CASSSGRKNANTGELFF.

The chain's CDR3 is CSASSQADEAFF. CDR3 sequence (DNA): TGCAGCGCCAGCTCGCAGGCAGATGAAGCTTTCTTT. V is TRBV29-1 and J is TRBJ1-1, with D hard to call. The V end was cut by 7 bases, the J end by 7 bases, with 16 bases between. CDR1 SQVTM and CDR2 ANQGSEA come from the germline V gene. CDR3 length equals 12 residues.